Listed below are T cell receptor beta chains from one sample, sequenced in a study of T cells in Graves' hyperthyroidism and ophthalmopathy. TCRdb reanalysed the multiplex PCR reads using MiXCR and keeps one entry per CDR3 protein. The sample has fewer than 650,000 distinct CDR3 sequences; approximately 15% are singletons. The sequenced sample consisted of blood. The receptors originated from a woman aged 30 to 39 with Graves' hyperthyroidism that later progressed to Graves' ophthalmopathy. CDR3s include the opening cysteine and the closing phenylalanine or tryptophan. The D gene is left open where the match is weak. Clone sizes are given selectively: once, few, many, or a class where the clone is expanded.

D	size	V	J	DNA	CDR3
.	many	TRBV6-1	TRBJ2-5	TGTGCCAGCAGTGAAGGTCGGATGGGATCGAGAGAGACCCAGTACTTC	CASSEGRMGSRETQYF
.	.	TRBV12-3/TRBV12-4	TRBJ2-7	TGTGCCAGCAGTTTAAGCGGCGCGGCTTCGCACGAGCAGTACTTC	CASSLSGAASHEQYF
TRBD2	.	TRBV7-8	TRBJ2-5	TGTGCCAGCAACGAGGCCAGCGGGAGAAACGGCGAGACCCAGTACTTC	CASNEASGRNGETQYF
.	few	TRBV6-5	TRBJ1-2	TGTGCCAGCAGTTACGTCGGAGGGGGAGGCTACACCTTC	CASSYVGGGGYTF
TRBD2	few	TRBV3-1	TRBJ2-7	TGTGCCAGCAGCCAAGTGTCTAGCGGGATTGTCGAGCAGTACTTC	CASSQVSSGIVEQYF
.	many	TRBV7-9	TRBJ1-1	TGTGCCAGCAGCTTTTTGAACGCCGGGACGGCGAACACTGAAGCTTTCTTT	CASSFLNAGTANTEAFF
TRBD2	few	TRBV19	TRBJ2-1	TGTGCCAGTAGTATAACGTCACAGCGGGAGGGGGCCTACAATGAGCAGTTCTTC	CASSITSQREGAYNEQFF
TRBD1	few	TRBV5-1	TRBJ2-2	TGCGCCAGCAGCTTGGACGGACAGGGGAGGAACACCGGGGAGCTGTTTTTT	CASSLDGQGRNTGELFF
.	many	TRBV28	TRBJ2-2	TGTGCCAGCAGATGGACTCCGAACACCGGGGAGCTGTTTTTT	CASRWTPNTGELFF
.	few	TRBV7-2	TRBJ2-1	TGTGCCAGCAGCTATGACCGGGACTCCTTAGATGAGCAGTTCTTC	CASSYDRDSLDEQFF
.	.	TRBV28	TRBJ1-5	TGTGCCAGCAGTTTACCCCTCTTACAGGGTGCATCTCAGCCCCAGCATTTT	CASSLPLLQGASQPQHF
.	many	TRBV27	TRBJ2-1	TGTGCCAGCAGAGGCCCCTCCAGAGGAAACGCCAATGAGCAGTTCTTC	CASRGPSRGNANEQFF
.	many	TRBV2	TRBJ1-1	TGTGCCAGCAAGAGGGAAGGGGAATGGGACACTGAAGCTTTCTTT	CASKREGEWDTEAFF
TRBD2	many	TRBV6-2/TRBV6-3	TRBJ2-7	TGTGCCAGCAGTTACTCTGGCGGGAGAGTCTCCTACGAGCAGTACTTC	CASSYSGGRVSYEQYF
.	many	TRBV19	TRBJ1-5	TGTGCCAGTAGTATGGGTCTGGGGACCAGCCGGCGAAATCAGCCCCAGCATTTT	CASSMGLGTSRRNQPQHF
.	.	TRBV29-1	TRBJ1-2	TGCAGCGTTCCCTGGTCGGGGATGGGTGGCTACACCTTC	CSVPWSGMGGYTF
TRBD2	.	TRBV27	TRBJ2-3	TGTGCCAGCAGTGCCTCCACTAGCGGGAGGTTCACAGATACGCAGTATTTT	CASSASTSGRFTDTQYF
TRBD2	many	TRBV7-6	TRBJ2-1	TGTGCCAGCAGCTTAGGGACTAGCGCACACAATGAGCAGTTCTTC	CASSLGTSAHNEQFF
.	few	TRBV7-2	TRBJ1-2	TGTGCCAGCAGCGTTAATCCCCTATATGGGTCTAACTATGGCTACACCTTC	CASSVNPLYGSNYGYTF
TRBD2	many	TRBV7-2	TRBJ2-1	TGTGCCAGCAGCGTGGCCCGACTAGCGGGGTTTTACAATGAGCAGTTCTTC	CASSVARLAGFYNEQFF
.	many	TRBV3-1	TRBJ2-1	TGTGCCAGCAGCCAAGTTCGGGGAGAGCAGTTCTTC	CASSQVRGEQFF
.	many	TRBV6-2/TRBV6-3	TRBJ1-1	TGTGCCAGCAGTTACCCCGAAACTGAAGCTTTCTTT	CASSYPETEAFF